Sequencing of this T cell receptor (beta chain) was carried out in a study of beta chain features in type 1 diabetes. The authors reverse transcribed all of the isolated RNA, so sequencing captured expressed TCRB transcripts. The method was immunoSEQ multiplex PCR; TCRdb's version includes in-frame clones alone and lacks a portion of them. The profile covers more than 300,000 clones, with 9.3% appearing a single time and 1% taken by the ten largest. Study-wide points: All four CD4+ subsets from Type 1 diabetes patients carried moderately but significantly shorter TCRB CDR3s. For patients, the naive, central memory and Treg TCRB repertoires appeared more alike than for healthy donors. Type 1 diabetes patients showed fewer insertions and more deletions at VDJ junctions. Overrepresentation of cells with high TCR expression could result from cDNA sequencing.

The CDR3 sequence is 12 residues long. Germline V lookup: CDR1 LGHNT, CDR2 FRNRAP. V lost 2 bases and J 5 bases, leaving 3 bases between the germline ends. Only one heparinised blood draw was taken per donor, and its volume averaged approximately 0.11 L. This clone was observed a handful of times. Its cognate antigen is unknown. The sequence came from a man in his thirties or forties with type 1 diabetes. This chain connects TRBV12-5 to TRBJ2-2; no definite D call. The specimen sequenced was central memory CD4+ T cells from blood. This chain's CDR3 is CASGLITGELFF. DNA of the CDR3: TGTGCTAGTGGTTTGATAACCGGGGAGCTGTTTTTT.